The text below deals with one TCR beta chain. What it binds is not known. The data derive from a study of shared clonotypes between healthy human individuals. Findings and caveats of the study: Generally, naive subsets came out with larger estimated richness than memory subsets. It was observed that 4% to 6% of naive CD4 clonotypes were shared across several donors.

The repertoire was sequenced with immunoSEQ multiplex PCR; TCRdb's copy has only in-frame clones and lacks some. The sample has 950,000 to 1,200,000 clones; roughly 80% are singletons. The ends lost 3 bases at V and 2 bases at J; junction bases unmatched: 12. CDR3 size: 17 residues. Germline V gene lookup returns CDR1 LNHDA and CDR2 SQIVND (reference sequence). The rearrangement links TRBV19 to TRBJ2-7; 8 nucleotides line up with TRBD1. The clonotype originates from a man younger than 35 in good health. Some clones in this sample may be carry-over from other donors' samples. The source material was memory CD4+ T cells from PBMCs. Subset noted: CD45RA-negative fraction. CDR3 in DNA: TGTGCCAGTAGTATTATAGGTCATGGGACAGGAGCCTACGAGCAGTACTTC. Translation: CASSIIGHGTGAYEQYF. The variable domain in full, with the rest retrieved from reference TRBV19 and TRBJ2-7, is DGGITQSPKYLFRKEGQNVTLSCEQNLNHDAMYWYRQDPGQGLRLIYYSQIVNDFQKGDIAEGYSVSREKKESFPLTVTSAQKNPTAFYLCASSIIGHGTGAYEQYFGPGTRLTVT.